This TCR beta chain was profiled in a study of blood T cell repertoires in COVID-19. This CDR3 contains 14 residues. Trimming removed 3 bases from V and 6 bases from J; junction bases left unmatched: 2. The V gene's germline CDR1 is KGHSH and CDR2 LQKENI. Sequencing used immunoSEQ multiplex PCR; TCRdb keeps in-frame clones, though not all of them. This sample has some 80,000 clones, with more than 80% found just once. Sequenced material: peripheral blood. The chain couples TRBV18 to TRBJ1-4, with TRBD1 matching over 9 bases. The source is a human donor in a cohort sampled during active COVID-19. The CDR3 is CASSPTGGDEKLFF. For the CDR3, the DNA is TGTGCCAGCTCACCGACAGGGGGTGATGAAAAACTGTTTTTT.